This is a list of T cell receptor beta chains from one sample in a study of identical twins. TCRdb independently ran MiXCR on the 5' RACE reads; one entry per CDR3 protein. The table lists about 330,000 distinct CDR3 sequences, approximately 13% of them singletons. These data also featured in a second study, about yellow fever vaccine responses in identical twins.

Sequencing was performed on CD8+ T cells sorted from blood. These receptors were taken from a woman between 18 and 29 years old in good health. CDR3s include the opening cysteine and the closing phenylalanine or tryptophan. The D gene is left open where the match is weak. Only some rows state a clone size, as once, few, many or a class for expanded clones.

D gene	clone size	V gene	J gene	CDR3 protein	CDR3 DNA
-	-	TRBV24-1	TRBJ2-6	CATSDNSGANVLTF	TGTGCCACCAGTGATAACTCTGGGGCCAACGTCCTGACTTTC
-	few	TRBV20-1	TRBJ2-7	CSAIMFERDYEQYF	TGCAGTGCTATCATGTTCGAGAGGGACTACGAGCAGTACTTC
-	-	TRBV6-2/TRBV6-3	TRBJ2-1	CASSFQEQGYNEQFF	TGTGCCAGCAGTTTTCAGGAGCAGGGCTACAATGAGCAGTTCTTC
TRBD1	few	TRBV7-9	TRBJ2-2	CASSLRDSPGELFF	TGTGCCAGCAGCTTACGGGACAGCCCCGGGGAGCTGTTTTTT
-	few	TRBV5-1	TRBJ2-1	CASSQPDDNEQFF	TGCGCCAGCAGCCAGCCCGACGACAATGAGCAGTTCTTC
TRBD2	-	TRBV7-9	TRBJ2-1	CASSPALSGSGEQFF	TGTGCCAGCAGCCCGGCCCTTAGCGGGAGCGGGGAGCAGTTCTTC
TRBD2	-	TRBV9	TRBJ2-3	CASSARLVAGGLDTDTQYF	TGTGCCAGCAGCGCCCGCCTAGTGGCGGGAGGGCTTGATACAGATACGCAGTATTTT
-	-	TRBV11-2	TRBJ1-1	CASSLGTDSEIGAFF	TGTGCCAGCAGCTTAGGGACCGACTCCGAAATCGGGGCTTTCTTT
-	-	TRBV12-3/TRBV12-4	TRBJ1-1	CASSLMGARTEAFF	TGTGCCAGCAGTTTGATGGGGGCGAGGACTGAAGCTTTCTTT
-	-	TRBV7-9	TRBJ2-1	CASSKDIYNEQFF	TGTGCCAGCAGCAAAGACATCTACAATGAGCAGTTCTTC
TRBD2	-	TRBV29-1	TRBJ2-1	CSVLGLEGNEQFF	TGCAGCGTTCTAGGACTAGAAGGGAATGAGCAGTTCTTC
-	-	TRBV13	TRBJ1-6	CASKGPNSPLHF	TGTGCCAGTAAAGGGCCTAATTCACCCCTCCACTTT
TRBD2	few	TRBV5-6	TRBJ2-1	CASSLAFREGPYEQFF	TGTGCCAGCAGCTTGGCCTTCCGGGAGGGCCCTTATGAGCAGTTCTTC
TRBD2	few	TRBV7-9	TRBJ2-3	CASSSATGGPRDTQYF	TGTGCCAGCAGCTCCGCGACGGGGGGGCCTCGAGATACGCAGTATTTT
-	-	TRBV11-1	TRBJ2-6	CASSSWGHRVPGANVLTF	TGTGCCAGCAGCTCTTGGGGCCATAGGGTACCTGGGGCCAACGTCCTGACTTTC
-	-	TRBV5-5	TRBJ1-2	CASSFGGSGGYTF	TGTGCCAGCAGCTTCGGGGGATCCGGTGGCTACACCTTC
-	few	TRBV4-1	TRBJ2-7	CASSPEPLTYEQYF	TGCGCCAGCAGCCCAGAACCTTTAACTTACGAGCAGTACTTC
TRBD1	few	TRBV27	TRBJ2-3	CASSPRDRVGDTQYF	TGTGCCAGCAGTCCACGGGACAGGGTGGGAGATACGCAGTATTTT
-	-	TRBV7-9	TRBJ1-3	CASSTQNTIYF	TGTGCCAGCAGTACCCAAAACACCATATATTTT
TRBD1	-	TRBV29-1	TRBJ1-2	CSVDVGTAVYGYTF	TGCAGCGTTGATGTCGGGACAGCAGTCTATGGCTACACCTTC
TRBD1	few	TRBV2	TRBJ1-1	CASHVSRDSAMNTEAFF	TGTGCCAGCCACGTTTCCCGGGACAGTGCTATGAACACTGAAGCTTTCTTT
-	few	TRBV7-9	TRBJ2-1	CASSLTDVEQFF	TGTGCCAGCAGCTTGACGGACGTAGAGCAGTTCTTC
-	-	TRBV10-3	TRBJ2-1	CAINSARSDEQFF	TGTGCCATCAATTCGGCTAGGTCCGATGAGCAGTTCTTC
-	-	TRBV19	TRBJ1-6	CASSSTRDPYSPLHF	TGTGCCAGTAGTAGTACGAGGGACCCTTATTCACCCCTCCACTTT
-	-	TRBV28	TRBJ2-1	CASSFMTAYNEQFF	TGTGCCAGCAGTTTCATGACAGCTTACAATGAGCAGTTCTTC
-	few	TRBV4-1	TRBJ2-7	CASSQDHGSPLPYEQYF	TGCGCCAGCAGCCAAGATCATGGAAGTCCCTTACCCTACGAGCAGTACTTC
-	-	TRBV20-1	TRBJ2-1	CSARDSFGGNEQFF	TGCAGTGCTAGAGATTCTTTCGGGGGCAATGAGCAGTTCTTC
-	-	TRBV6-2/TRBV6-3	TRBJ2-1	CASSYGSGEWNEQFF	TGTGCCAGCAGTTACGGTTCAGGAGAGTGGAATGAGCAGTTCTTC
TRBD1	few	TRBV4-1	TRBJ1-1	CASSRPQGAGDTEAFF	TGCGCCAGCAGCCGACCACAGGGGGCCGGGGACACTGAAGCTTTCTTT
-	-	TRBV6-1	TRBJ2-2	CASRRDLTNTGELFF	TGTGCCAGCAGGAGGGACTTGACTAACACCGGGGAGCTGTTTTTT
-	many	TRBV11-2	TRBJ1-1	CASRYKAGIMNTEAFF	TGTGCCAGCAGATATAAAGCAGGGATAATGAACACTGAAGCTTTCTTT
-	many	TRBV4-1	TRBJ1-1	CASSHGTGEAFF	TGCGCCAGCAGCCACGGGACGGGTGAAGCTTTCTTT
-	few	TRBV3-1	TRBJ2-3	CASSTRYTDTQYF	TGTGCCAGCAGCACCCGATATACAGATACGCAGTATTTT
-	-	TRBV11-2	TRBJ1-5	CASSGTGVGQPQHF	TGTGCCAGCAGCGGTACGGGGGTTGGTCAGCCCCAGCATTTT
-	-	TRBV28	TRBJ2-3	CASTPPGAPGGGQYF	TGTGCCAGCACCCCACCGGGGGCCCCCGGGGGTGGGCAGTATTTT